Shown below are 31 T cell receptor beta chains from a single sample sequenced in a study of identical twins. In TCRdb, the 5' RACE reads were re-called with MiXCR into one record per CDR3 protein. The data hold about 240,000 distinct CDR3 sequences, with more than 9% observed a single time. Sequencing was done on a sample of memory T cells sorted from blood. These receptors all stem from a man in his fifties in good health.

The chain is built from TRBV20-1 and TRBJ2-7; 11 nucleotides agree with TRBD1. The CDR3 loop spans 14 amino acids. CDR1 and CDR2 from the germline V gene are DFQATT and SNEGSKA (reference sequence). The V gene end was trimmed by 1 base and the J gene end by 3 bases; junction bases not matched to a gene: 2. CDR3: CSARAGTGGYEQYF. The CDR3 DNA is TGCAGTGCTAGAGCCGGGACAGGGGGCTACGAGCAGTACTTC.

This clonotype was found a few times. This chain uses TRBV5-1 with TRBJ1-2, with D unclear. The germline V gene encodes CDR1 SGHRS and CDR2 YFSETQ. The ends were cut back, 0 bases at V and 1 base at J, with 10 bases in the middle. The CDR3 runs to 15 residues. CDR3 DNA sequence: TGCGCCAGCAGCTTGGATGGGCAACTTAACTATGGCTACACCTTC. Protein product: CASSLDGQLNYGYTF.

To note about this clonotype: A much larger clone lies a single base off, so this may be a read error. The rearrangement uses TRBV11-3 and TRBJ2-3; D remains unclear. The CDR3 length is 13 residues. Trimming shortened V by 3 bases and J by 2 bases, and 6 bases separated the two germline ends. Germline V CDR1 and CDR2: SGHNT, YENEEA. In DNA form, the CDR3 reads TGTGCCAGCAGCTTTGGGTCCACAGATACGCAGTATTTT. This gives the protein CASSFGSTDTQYF.

Ten or more counts support this clonotype. The chain is built from TRBV28 and TRBJ2-7, with TRBD1 as a possible D gene (6 bases). The CDR3 spans 14 residues. Trimming removed 8 bases at V and 1 base at J, with 15 bases between. Looked up from germline, CDR1 is MDHEN and CDR2 is SYDVKM. This CDR3 reads CASRRAGDSYEQYF. In DNA form, the CDR3 reads TGTGCCAGCCGCAGGGCAGGGGATTCCTACGAGCAGTACTTC.

In its sample, this clonotype was seen a few times. The V gene is TRBV3-1, the J gene TRBJ2-1; TRBD2 matches 12 bases. V was clipped by 3 bases and J by 3 bases; unmatched bases: 9. The CDR3 has 18 residues. Germline CDR1 reads LGHDT; CDR2 reads YNNKEL (reference sequence). CDR3 bases: TGTGCCAGCAGCCACGTGGGACTAGCGGGCGACCGCTACAATGAGCAGTTCTTC. Its translation: CASSHVGLAGDRYNEQFF.

This clonotype was seen at least ten times. The chain recombines TRBV19 with TRBJ2-1; 9 bases agree with TRBD2. J was trimmed by 4 bases and V by 3 bases; bases with no gene match: 13. Germline CDR1 reads LNHDA; CDR2 reads SQIVND (reference sequence). The CDR3 is 18 residues long. CDR3 amino acids: CASSIWRGGGRAYNEQFF. CDR3 DNA: TGTGCCAGTAGTATTTGGCGTGGCGGCGGGAGGGCATACAATGAGCAGTTCTTC.

This clonotype was counted many times. The chain links TRBV6-2 or TRBV6-3 to TRBJ1-2; 9 bases map to TRBD1. Germline CDR1 and CDR2: MNHEY and SVGEGT. Trimming took 3 bases from V and 4 from J; bases not matched to a gene: 12. This CDR3 spans 17 amino acids. The CDR3 sequence: CASSYSRSGTGSYGYTF. CDR3 nucleotides: TGTGCCAGCAGTTATTCTCGCTCCGGGACAGGGTCCTATGGCTACACCTTC.

This clonotype was seen more than once but under ten times. The chain is built from TRBV2 and TRBJ2-3, with D unclear. CDR1 is SNHLY and CDR2 is FYNNEI in the germline V gene. With 1 base removed from V and 9 bases from J, the gap between germline ends came to 14 bases. This CDR3 has 14 amino acids. DNA of the CDR3: TGTGCCAGCAGTGAAGAATCTTCTTGGGGAACGCAGTATTTT. It specifies CASSEESSWGTQYF.

This clonotype has at least ten counts. The V gene is TRBV27, the J gene TRBJ1-1; 9 bases line up with TRBD1. The CDR3 is made up of 15 amino acids. Per the germline V gene, CDR1 is MNHEY and CDR2 is SMNVEV (reference sequence). V lost 3 bases, J lost 4 bases, and 6 bases stayed unmatched. CDR3 DNA sequence: TGTGCCAGCAGTTTGGACAGGGGCCGGGGCACTGAAGCTTTCTTT. It yields the protein CASSLDRGRGTEAFF.

The V gene is TRBV20-1, the J gene TRBJ2-5; D is perhaps TRBD2 (5 bases). Germline CDR1 reads DFQATT; CDR2 reads SNEGSKA (reference sequence). With 5 bases removed from V and 5 bases from J, the gap between germline ends came to 15 bases. CDR3 length equals 13 residues. DNA for the CDR3: TGCAGTGCTTCCAGACCTCCGGGGGAGACCCAGTACTTC. Its translation: CSASRPPGETQYF.

This clonotype showed up just a few times. The CDR3 coding sequence is TGTGCCAGCAGCCAAGCCCTCGGGGAGCAGTTCTTC. Translating it yields CASSQALGEQFF. This sequence joins TRBV3-1 and TRBJ2-1; D is uncertain. This CDR3 region has 12 residues. Germline values: CDR1 LGHDT, CDR2 YNNKEL (reference sequence). Trimming took 1 base from V and 10 from J, leaving 8 bases between them.

Many counts were recorded for this clonotype. V is TRBV5-5 and J is TRBJ2-2; D uncertain. Germline values: CDR1 SGHKS, CDR2 YYEKEE (reference sequence). CDR3 size: 15 residues. Trimming removed 0 bases from V and 5 bases from J, with 11 bases in between. The CDR3, as DNA: TGTGCCAGCAGCTTGGATACAATAAGAACCGGGGAGCTGTTTTTT. Protein: CASSLDTIRTGELFF.

The chain recombines TRBV7-2 with TRBJ1-1; D is possibly TRBD1 (6 bases). This CDR3 spans 16 amino acids. V lost 1 base, J lost 0 bases, and 12 bases lay in between. The V gene's germline CDR1 is SGHTA and CDR2 FQGNSA. The CDR3 DNA follows: TGTGCCAGCAGCTTAGATGGGGGGCGGCTGAACACTGAAGCTTTCTTT. Its protein is CASSLDGGRLNTEAFF. The full variable domain, with the rest looked up from reference TRBV7-2 and TRBJ1-1, is GAGVSQSPSNKVTEKGKDVELRCDPISGHTALYWYRQSLGQGLEFLIYFQGNSAPDKSGLPSDRFSAERTGGSVSTLTIQRTQQEDSAVYLCASSLDGGRLNTEAFFGQGTRLTVV.

This chain links TRBV6-2 or TRBV6-3 with TRBJ2-5, with TRBD2 identical over 9 bases. This CDR3 has 14 residues. The V segment lost 7 bases and the J segment 5 bases; nucleotides outside the gene matches: 8. The germline V gene encodes CDR1 MNHEY and CDR2 SVGEGT. CDR3 coding DNA: TGTGCCAGCATTTATGCAGCGGGAGGCGAGACCCAGTACTTC. The encoded protein is CASIYAAGGETQYF.

The genes are TRBV30 and TRBJ1-4, with 7 bases aligning to TRBD1. The CDR3 is made up of 14 amino acids. V shed 2 bases, J shed 7 bases, and the junction held 7 bases outside the gene matches. The germline CDR1 and CDR2 sequences are GTSNPN and SVGIG (reference sequence). The CDR3 reads CAWSSGQHSEKLFF. The CDR3 DNA reads TGTGCCTGGAGTTCGGGACAGCATAGTGAAAAACTGTTTTTT.

This clonotype was seen repeatedly, ten times or more. V and J are TRBV5-1 and TRBJ2-7; D is perhaps TRBD2 (5 bases). CDR3 length equals 14 residues. From germline, CDR1 is SGHRS and CDR2 YFSETQ. V lost 3 bases and J 4 bases, leaving 14 bases between the germline ends. The CDR3 region is CASSSSLEPYEQYF. As DNA, the CDR3 is TGCGCCAGCAGCTCCTCACTAGAACCATACGAGCAGTACTTC.

The rearrangement links TRBV20-1 to TRBJ2-1, with TRBD2 matching 10 bases. Germline CDR1 reads DFQATT; CDR2 reads SNEGSKA (reference sequence). The V gene end was trimmed by 3 bases and the J gene end by 7 bases; junction bases not matched to a gene: 9. The CDR3 totals 15 residues. The CDR3 protein is CSASRSTSGTNEQFF. CDR3 in DNA: TGCAGTGCTAGTAGGTCAACTAGCGGGACGAATGAGCAGTTCTTC.

V gene TRBV7-9 combines with J gene TRBJ2-5; tentatively, D is TRBD1 (6 bases). The germline V gene has CDR1 SEHNR and CDR2 FQNEAQ (reference sequence). V dropped 0 bases and J dropped 4 bases, with 12 bases sitting between them. The CDR3 runs 15 residues. The CDR3 here is CASSLAGHSGETQYF. The CDR3 DNA sequence: TGTGCCAGCAGCTTAGCGGGACACTCGGGAGAGACCCAGTACTTC.

The table lists this clonotype with many counts. The chain has TRBV20-1 and TRBJ2-3, with 10 bases fitting TRBD2. The CDR3 runs 15 residues. The germline V gene has CDR1 DFQATT and CDR2 SNEGSKA (reference sequence). Unmatched junction bases numbered 8, after V lost 6 bases and J lost 2 bases. The CDR3 sequence: CSALPGTSVTDTQYF. The CDR3 nucleotides read TGCAGTGCCCTACCCGGGACTAGCGTCACAGATACGCAGTATTTT.

This sequence joins TRBV4-3 and TRBJ2-1; 9 bases fit TRBD2. CDR3 length: 19 residues. V gave up 1 base and J gave up 1 base; unmatched junction bases: 11. Per the germline V gene, CDR1 is LGHNA and CDR2 is YSLEER. CDR3 protein: CASSQAPLPAGGSYNEQFF. The DNA of the CDR3 is TGCGCCAGCAGCCAAGCGCCCCTCCCAGCGGGGGGTTCCTACAATGAGCAGTTCTTC.

The chain couples TRBV4-2 to TRBJ2-7, with D possibly TRBD1 on 6 matching bases. The V and J ends lost 10 bases and 1 base respectively, with 17 bases between them. This CDR3 spans 14 amino acids. The V gene's germline CDR1 is LGHNA and CDR2 YNFKEQ. The CDR3 here is CATPGAGESYEQYF. DNA of the CDR3: TGTGCCACCCCTGGGGCAGGGGAGTCCTACGAGCAGTACTTC.

This clonotype was picked up a small number of times. The chain joins TRBV4-3 to TRBJ1-2, with D unresolved. CDR3 size: 16 residues. The germline gives CDR1 LGHNA, CDR2 YSLEER. V shed 0 bases and J shed 2 bases, with 13 bases lying between them. The CDR3 reads CASSQDNGPLNYGYTF. DNA for the CDR3: TGCGCCAGCAGCCAAGATAACGGACCATTAAACTATGGCTACACCTTC.

The rearrangement uses TRBV28 and TRBJ2-3; TRBD2 matches 11 bases. V dropped 2 bases and J dropped 4; count of bases not matched to a gene: 5. This CDR3 spans 16 amino acids. Germline lookup yields CDR1 MDHEN and CDR2 SYDVKM. The CDR3 nucleotides read TGTGCCAGCAGTTTAACTAGCGGGAGTATCTCAGATACGCAGTATTTT. It encodes CASSLTSGSISDTQYF.

This clonotype was picked up many times. This rearrangement joins TRBV4-3 to TRBJ1-1, with 7 bases matching TRBD1. This CDR3 spans 13 amino acids. CDR1 is LGHNA and CDR2 is YSLEER in the germline V gene. V gave up 3 bases and J gave up 4 bases; unmatched junction bases: 2. CDR3 region: CASSQTGSTEAFF. The CDR3 DNA reads TGCGCCAGCAGCCAGACAGGGAGCACTGAAGCTTTCTTT.

This clonotype came up many times. The chain uses TRBV12-3 or TRBV12-4 and TRBJ1-2, with a tentative D call TRBD1 (5 bases). The CDR3 loop spans 13 amino acids. V was clipped by 5 bases and J by 1 base, with 8 bases between them. CDR3 sequence: CASSIQDNYGYTF. CDR3 bases: TGTGCCAGCAGTATACAGGATAACTATGGCTACACCTTC.

The chain links TRBV5-1 to TRBJ1-6; the D gene is possibly TRBD1 (6 bases). V lost 4 bases and J lost 7, with 15 bases in between. Germline V lookup: CDR1 SGHRS, CDR2 YFSETQ. The CDR3 sequence is 15 residues long. The CDR3 nucleotides are TGCGCCAGCAGCCCTACCGGGACAACAAATTCACCCCTCCACTTT. Translating gives CASSPTGTTNSPLHF.

The J gene is TRBJ2-1, the V gene TRBV4-2; D is undetermined. The length of the CDR3 is 15 residues. Germline CDR1 is LGHNA and CDR2 is YNFKEQ. V was trimmed by 0 bases and J by 4 bases, leaving 10 bases between them. Written as DNA, the CDR3 is TGTGCCAGCAGCCAAGAGGTAATGGCTTACAATGAGCAGTTCTTC. This translates into CASSQEVMAYNEQFF.

A few counts support this clonotype. This chain connects TRBV20-1 to TRBJ2-3, with D hard to call. V lost 6 bases, J lost 4 bases, and 8 bases lay in between. There are 11 residues in the CDR3. Germline loops: CDR1 DFQATT, CDR2 SNEGSKA (reference sequence). The CDR3 DNA reads TGCAGTGCCGATATCGCAGATACGCAGTATTTT. This translates into CSADIADTQYF.

As for this clonotype: The junction departs from germline at one end; a sequencing error may be responsible. The chain combines TRBV28 with TRBJ1-1; TRBD1 agrees at 11 bases. Germline V CDR1 and CDR2: MDHEN, SYDVKM. The CDR3 consists of 16 residues. The CDR3 region has the DNA TGTGCCAGCAGTCCACGGACAGGGGGCTGGAACAGTGAAGCTTTCTTT. Protein: CASSPRTGGWNSEAFF.

This clonotype showed up just a few times. The chain has TRBV3-1 and TRBJ2-5, with 9 nucleotides matching TRBD2. J gave up 4 bases and V 1 base, and 4 bases lay outside the gene matches. Per germline, CDR1 LGHDT and CDR2 YNNKEL (reference sequence). The CDR3 has 15 amino acids. In nucleotides, the CDR3 is TGTGCCAGCAGCCAAGCAAGAGCGGGGGGAGAGACCCAGTACTTC. Protein sequence: CASSQARAGGETQYF.

This chain links TRBV25-1 with TRBJ1-2; D not resolved. Germline CDR1 reads MGHDK; CDR2 reads SYGVNS. CDR3 size: 12 residues. Between the trimmed V and J ends, which lost 2 bases and 8 bases, there was a span of 9 bases. The CDR3 reads CASSEPGYGYTF. CDR3 sequence (DNA): TGTGCCAGCAGTGAACCGGGGTACGGCTACACCTTC.